This T cell receptor (beta chain) was identified in a study of regulatory T cells in long-lasting Graves disease. Many counts were recorded for this clonotype. For TCR beta, libraries came from iRepertoire HTBI primers and Arm-PCR of CDR3 regions. Via MiXCR, TCRdb re-called the multiplex PCR reads, giving one row per CDR3 protein. The repertoire holds fewer than 400,000 distinct CDR3 sequences, with about a sixth as singletons. The time point was: newly diagnosed GD, antithyroid drugs for less than 3 months. Isolated PBMC RNA provided the starting material for the TCR library. Graves' disease diagnosis relied on American Thyroid Association guidelines. The material was peripheral blood mononuclear cells (PBMCs), obtained at new diagnosis, from a patient treated with antithyroid drugs. This clonotype originated in a female donor with Graves disease.

The CDR3 loop is CATSGDPEETQYF. In nucleotides, the CDR3 is TGTGCCACCAGTGGAGATCCCGAAGAGACCCAGTACTTC. The V call is TRBV24-1, the J call TRBJ2-5; D remains ambiguous. Germline loops: CDR1 KGHDR, CDR2 SFDVKD. The V end lost 5 bases, the J end lost 3 bases, and 9 bases lay between the germline ends. This CDR3 has 13 amino acids.